The TCR beta chain described here comes from a study of regulatory T cells. Study-wide findings and caveats: Hydrophobic residues at CDR3 positions 6 and 7 were enriched in conventional CD4+ T cells of CD3G-deficient patients.

This clone was recorded once. Its target is unknown. The primer mix had 52 TRBV and 13 TRBJ primers. Profiled with immunoSEQ multiplex PCR; TCRdb holds only in-frame clones, not every one. The table shows approximately 31,000 clones, with over 90% occurring only once. Germline CDR1 and CDR2: MNHNS and SASEGT. The CDR3 extends over 12 amino acids. Between the trimmed V and J ends, which lost 4 bases and 8 bases, there was a span of 10 bases. The TCR comes from a child younger than 10 with CD3G deficiency. Sequencing was done on a sample of conventional CD4+ T cells sorted from blood. The chain is built from TRBV6-1 and TRBJ2-3; maybe TRBD1 (6 bases). In DNA, the CDR3 is TGTGCCAGCAGTGTGGGGGCAGGTACGCAGTATTTT. It is translated as CASSVGAGTQYF.